These 23 T cell receptor beta chains came from one sample sequenced in a study of shared clonotypes between healthy human individuals. Naive CD8 cells lacked CD45RO and underwent positive selection for CCR7, leaving out terminally differentiated effector memory CD45RA+ cells. TCRdb keeps only in-frame clones here, not all; method: immunoSEQ multiplex PCR. The sample lists about 2 million clones, roughly 94% occurring once. The sequenced sample consisted of naive CD8+ T cells sorted from blood. These receptors were collected from a man between 18 and 29 years old in good health.

The sample holds a few counts of this clone. The V and J genes are TRBV27 and TRBJ2-7; unclear D gene. CDR1 and CDR2 (germline): MNHEY, SMNVEV (reference sequence). Trimming removed 5 bases from V and 3 bases from J, with 8 bases in between. The length of the CDR3 is 12 residues. The CDR3 bases are TGTGCCAGCAGTCAGGACGGCTACGAGCAGTACTTC. Translation gives CASSQDGYEQYF.

The rearrangement links TRBV7-9 to TRBJ2-3; D gene ambiguous. Germline assignment: CDR1 SEHNR and CDR2 FQNEAQ (reference sequence). Trimming cost V 5 bases and J 4 bases, with 16 bases left between them. This CDR3 comprises 15 residues. CDR3 sequence reads: CASSLVGYGADTQYF. In DNA, the CDR3 is TGTGCCAGCAGCCTAGTTGGGTATGGGGCAGATACGCAGTATTTT.

This clone came up once. The chain couples TRBV7-2 to TRBJ2-3; D possibly corresponds to TRBD1 (5 bases). V gave up 4 bases and J gave up 2 bases, with 7 bases separating them. CDR1 SGHTA and CDR2 FQGNSA come from the germline V gene. The CDR3 runs 13 residues. CDR3 nucleotides: TGTGCCAGCAGCTCGGACATCACAGATACGCAGTATTTT. Translated, it gives CASSSDITDTQYF.

V gene TRBV7-6 combines with J gene TRBJ2-3; perhaps TRBD2 as D (5 bases). The CDR3 covers 13 residues. Germline lookup yields CDR1 SGHVS and CDR2 FNYEAQ. V dropped 5 bases and J dropped 3 bases, with 9 bases sitting between them. This CDR3 is CASSRAVTDTQYF. CDR3 in DNA: TGTGCCAGCAGCCGAGCGGTGACAGATACGCAGTATTTT.

The gene calls are TRBV20-1 and TRBJ1-2; D not certain. Trimming shortened V by 4 bases and J by 5 bases, and 8 bases separated the two germline ends. The length of the CDR3 is 11 residues. Germline-derived CDR1 and CDR2 are DFQATT and SNEGSKA (reference sequence). CDR3 region: CSANSPYGYTF. In nucleotides, the CDR3 is TGCAGTGCTAATAGCCCATATGGCTACACCTTC.

This chain joins TRBV19 and TRBJ2-3, with 12 bases aligning to TRBD1. Germline loops: CDR1 LNHDA, CDR2 SQIVND (reference sequence). The V gene end was trimmed by 5 bases and the J gene end by 4 bases; junction bases not matched to a gene: 7. The CDR3 runs 16 residues. The CDR3 bases are TGTGCCAGTAGTCCGTGGGGACAGGGGGCAGCAGATACGCAGTATTTT. Protein product: CASSPWGQGAADTQYF.

The genes are TRBV30 and TRBJ2-7; 8 positions match TRBD1. This CDR3 comprises 15 residues. The V segment lost 7 bases and the J segment 6 bases; nucleotides outside the gene matches: 17. Per the germline V gene, CDR1 is GTSNPN and CDR2 is SVGIG (reference sequence). CDR3 residues: CASKIGRQGSSEQYF. The DNA of the CDR3 is TGTGCCTCCAAAATCGGGAGACAGGGGTCAAGCGAGCAGTACTTC.

The chain employs TRBV5-6 and TRBJ2-3, with TRBD2 matching over 8 bases. Germline V gives CDR1 SGHDT, CDR2 YYEEEE. The V segment lost 2 bases and the J segment 1 base; nucleotides outside the gene matches: 6. CDR3 length equals 16 residues. The CDR3 DNA is TGTGCCAGCAGCTTAGTACGGGAGGGCCGCACAGATACGCAGTATTTT. Protein sequence: CASSLVREGRTDTQYF. Full variable domain (outside the CDR3, taken from reference TRBV5-6 and TRBJ2-3): DAGVTQSPTHLIKTRGQQVTLRCSPKSGHDTVSWYQQALGQGPQFIFQYYEEEERQRGNFPDRFSGHQFPNYSSELNVNALLLGDSALYLCASSLVREGRTDTQYFGPGTRLTVL.

This chain joins TRBV19 and TRBJ1-5, with D perhaps matching TRBD1 (5 bases). CDR1 and CDR2 (germline): LNHDA, SQIVND (reference sequence). Deletions cut 3 bases from V and 1 base from J, with 16 bases between. The CDR3 is made up of 17 amino acids. CDR3 DNA sequence: TGTGCCAGTAGTATCCCAGCAGGGTGGGGGAGCAATCAGCCCCAGCATTTT. Translated, it gives CASSIPAGWGSNQPQHF.

The chain couples TRBV28 to TRBJ1-4, with D possibly TRBD1 on 5 matching bases. CDR3 length equals 15 residues. Trimming left V 6 bases short and J 8 bases short, with 19 bases between. Germline V gene data show CDR1 as MDHEN and CDR2 as SYDVKM. As DNA, the CDR3 is TGTGCCAGCAGACCCCTCGGGGCGGCGAACGAAAAACTGTTTTTT. Its translation is CASRPLGAANEKLFF.

The chain employs TRBV5-8 and TRBJ1-2; D is uncertain. The CDR3 sequence is 12 residues long. CDR1 is SGHTS, CDR2 YDEGEE, per germline. The V and J ends lost 0 bases and 7 bases respectively, with 7 bases between them. In nucleotides, the CDR3 is TGTGCCAGCAGCTTGGTTGAGCGTGGCTACACCTTC. It encodes CASSLVERGYTF. Variable domain in full (rest from reference TRBV5-8 and TRBJ1-2): EAGVTQSPTHLIKTRGQQATLRCSPISGHTSVYWYQQALGLGLQFLLWYDEGEERNRGNFPPRFSGRQFPNYSSELNVNALELEDSALYLCASSLVERGYTFGSGTRLTVV.

The V call is TRBV7-9, the J call TRBJ2-7; D tentatively reads TRBD1 or TRBD2 (5 bases each). The CDR3 length is 14 residues. The V end lost 1 base, the J end lost 7 bases, and 14 bases lay between the germline ends. Germline-derived CDR1 and CDR2 are SEHNR and FQNEAQ (reference sequence). CDR3 in amino acids: CASSLGMGPGEQYF. CDR3 bases: TGTGCCAGCAGCTTAGGAATGGGACCCGGGGAGCAGTACTTC. Based on the CDR3 plus reference TRBV7-9 and TRBJ2-7, the full variable domain is DTGVSQNPRHKITKRGQNVTFRCDPISEHNRLYWYRQTLGQGPEFLTYFQNEAQLEKSRLLSDRFSAERPKGSFSTLEIQRTEQGDSAMYLCASSLGMGPGEQYFGPGTRLTVT.

The V and J genes are TRBV27 and TRBJ2-7; 10 bases are a match to TRBD1. Trimming at V came to 3 bases and at J to 2 bases, leaving 4 bases not matched to a gene. There are 15 residues in the CDR3. CDR1 and CDR2 from the germline V gene are MNHEY and SMNVEV (reference sequence). CDR3 loop: CASSFRDRGAYEQYF. The CDR3 region has the DNA TGTGCCAGCAGTTTTAGGGACAGGGGAGCCTACGAGCAGTACTTC.

The chain couples TRBV6-1 to TRBJ1-6, with a weak D call TRBD1 (5 bases). CDR1 and CDR2 (germline): MNHNS, SASEGT. The ends were cut back, 2 bases at V and 0 bases at J, with 11 bases in the middle. The CDR3 is 17 residues long. The CDR3: CASSEWTTSSYNSPLHF. In nucleotides, the CDR3 is TGTGCCAGCAGTGAATGGACAACGAGCTCCTATAATTCACCCCTCCACTTT.

Notes on this clone: Other DNA sequences in the same sample also yield this CDR3. The chain recombines TRBV5-6 with TRBJ1-5; D call uncertain. Trimming left V 0 bases short and J 2 bases short, with 9 bases between. Germline V gene lookup returns CDR1 SGHDT and CDR2 YYEEEE. This CDR3 spans 15 amino acids. In DNA, the CDR3 is TGTGCCAGCAGCTTGGCCATTGTGGGCAATCAGCCCCAGCATTTT. Protein sequence: CASSLAIVGNQPQHF.

This rearrangement joins TRBV7-9 to TRBJ1-1; 10 bases map to TRBD1. The CDR3 is made up of 16 amino acids. Losses at the gene ends were 5 bases for V and 1 base for J; bases not matched to a gene: 7. CDR1 and CDR2 from the germline V gene are SEHNR and FQNEAQ (reference sequence). For the CDR3, the DNA is TGTGCCAGCAGCCAATGGACAGGGGGACGGAACACTGAAGCTTTCTTT. Translation: CASSQWTGGRNTEAFF.

V gene TRBV27 combines with J gene TRBJ2-7; D is perhaps TRBD2 (6 bases). V lost 5 bases to trimming and J lost 0 bases, with 17 bases between them. The CDR3 spans 16 residues. Germline-derived CDR1 and CDR2 are MNHEY and SMNVEV (reference sequence). For the CDR3, the DNA is TGTGCCAGCAGTGTCCGTGAAGTCGGGGGCTCCTACGAGCAGTACTTC. It codes for CASSVREVGGSYEQYF.

The J gene is TRBJ1-2, the V gene TRBV5-4, with TRBD1 as a possible D gene (5 bases). Germline V lookup: CDR1 SGHNT, CDR2 YYREEE (reference sequence). This CDR3 comprises 14 residues. V lost 3 bases, J lost 7 bases, and 16 bases lay in between. CDR3 in DNA: TGTGCCAGCAGCTACGGGGAACTCGACAGTGGCTACACCTTC. This sequence encodes CASSYGELDSGYTF.

The chain is built from TRBV29-1 and TRBJ1-2; D is perhaps TRBD1 (6 bases). The CDR3 has 12 amino acids. V lost 4 bases, J lost 3 bases, and 9 bases lay in between. Germline CDR1 SQVTM, CDR2 ANQGSEA. The chain's CDR3 is CSVGDTDYGYTF. DNA for the CDR3: TGCAGCGTTGGGGACACAGACTATGGCTACACCTTC.

This chain uses TRBV10-3 with TRBJ2-1, with 10 nucleotides matching TRBD1. From germline, CDR1 is ENHRY and CDR2 SYGVKD. This CDR3 is 17 amino acids long. V shed 6 bases and J 7 bases; nucleotides not matched to a gene: 15. The CDR3, as DNA: TGTGCCATCAGCCAAGACAGGGGGCAAGTCTCGGGAAATGAGCAGTTCTTC. Translating gives CAISQDRGQVSGNEQFF.

This clone was seen only a few times. In the same sample, other DNA sequences code for this CDR3. The chain links TRBV7-9 to TRBJ1-5; D call uncertain. V was pared by 1 base and J by 5 bases, with 3 bases between. This CDR3 spans 12 amino acids. CDR1 is SEHNR, CDR2 FQNEAQ, per germline (reference sequence). CDR3 in DNA: TGTGCCAGCAGCTTAGGCGATCAGCCCCAGCATTTT. Translating it yields CASSLGDQPQHF.

The chain has TRBV5-6 and TRBJ2-1; TRBD2 agrees at 9 bases. V lost 3 bases and J lost 9; bases outside the gene matches: 7. Germline assignment: CDR1 SGHDT and CDR2 YYEEEE. CDR3 length: 14 residues. This CDR3 reads CASSYSGSVSEQFF. The CDR3 bases are TGTGCCAGCAGCTATAGCGGGAGCGTCAGTGAGCAGTTCTTC.

The chain has TRBV27 and TRBJ2-3; D remains ambiguous. The CDR3 covers 15 residues. Germline CDR1 MNHEY, CDR2 SMNVEV (reference sequence). The V gene lost 6 bases and the J gene lost 1 base, with 14 bases spanning the gap. CDR3 sequence: CASSLKVTRTDTQYF. In nucleotides, the CDR3 is TGTGCCAGCAGCCTCAAGGTCACCCGCACAGATACGCAGTATTTT.